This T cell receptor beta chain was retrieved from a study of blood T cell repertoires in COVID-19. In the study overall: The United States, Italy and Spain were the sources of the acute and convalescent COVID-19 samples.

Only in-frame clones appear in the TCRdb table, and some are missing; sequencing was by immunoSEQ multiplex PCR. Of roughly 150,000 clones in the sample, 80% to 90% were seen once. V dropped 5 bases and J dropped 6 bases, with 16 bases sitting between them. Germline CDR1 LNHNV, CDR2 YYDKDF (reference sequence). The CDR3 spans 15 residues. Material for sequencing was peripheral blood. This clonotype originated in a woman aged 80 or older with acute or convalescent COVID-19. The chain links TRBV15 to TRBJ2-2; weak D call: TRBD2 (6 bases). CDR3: CATSPPGRGPGELFF. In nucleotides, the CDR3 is TGTGCCACCAGCCCCCCTGGGCGGGGCCCCGGGGAGCTGTTTTTT.